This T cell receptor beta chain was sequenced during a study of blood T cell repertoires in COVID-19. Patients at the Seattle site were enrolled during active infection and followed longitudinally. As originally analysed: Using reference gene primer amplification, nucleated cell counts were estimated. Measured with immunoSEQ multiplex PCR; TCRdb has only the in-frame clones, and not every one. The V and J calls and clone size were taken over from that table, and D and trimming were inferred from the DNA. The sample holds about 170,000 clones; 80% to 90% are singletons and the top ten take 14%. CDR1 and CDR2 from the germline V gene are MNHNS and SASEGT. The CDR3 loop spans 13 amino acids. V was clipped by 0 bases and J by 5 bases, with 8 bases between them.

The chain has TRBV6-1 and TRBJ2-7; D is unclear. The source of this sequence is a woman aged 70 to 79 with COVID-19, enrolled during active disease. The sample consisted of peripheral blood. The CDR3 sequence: CASSEAPSDEQYF. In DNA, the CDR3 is TGTGCCAGCAGTGAAGCCCCCAGCGACGAGCAGTACTTC.